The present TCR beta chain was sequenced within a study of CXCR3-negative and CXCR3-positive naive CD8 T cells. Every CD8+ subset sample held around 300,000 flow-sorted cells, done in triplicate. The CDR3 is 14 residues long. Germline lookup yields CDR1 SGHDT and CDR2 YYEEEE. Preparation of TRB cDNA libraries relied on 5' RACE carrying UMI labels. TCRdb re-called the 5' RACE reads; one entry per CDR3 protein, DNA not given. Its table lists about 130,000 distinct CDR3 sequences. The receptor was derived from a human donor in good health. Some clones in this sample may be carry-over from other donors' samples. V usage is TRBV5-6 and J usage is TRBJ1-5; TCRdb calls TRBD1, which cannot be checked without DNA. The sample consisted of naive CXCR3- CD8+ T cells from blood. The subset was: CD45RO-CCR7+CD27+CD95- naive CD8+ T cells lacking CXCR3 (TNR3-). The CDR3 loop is CASSFGRNNQPQHF. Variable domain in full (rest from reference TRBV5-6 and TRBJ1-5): DAGVTQSPTHLIKTRGQQVTLRCSPKSGHDTVSWYQQALGQGPQFIFQYYEEEERQRGNFPDRFSGHQFPNYSSELNVNALLLGDSALYLCASSFGRNNQPQHFGDGTRLSIL.